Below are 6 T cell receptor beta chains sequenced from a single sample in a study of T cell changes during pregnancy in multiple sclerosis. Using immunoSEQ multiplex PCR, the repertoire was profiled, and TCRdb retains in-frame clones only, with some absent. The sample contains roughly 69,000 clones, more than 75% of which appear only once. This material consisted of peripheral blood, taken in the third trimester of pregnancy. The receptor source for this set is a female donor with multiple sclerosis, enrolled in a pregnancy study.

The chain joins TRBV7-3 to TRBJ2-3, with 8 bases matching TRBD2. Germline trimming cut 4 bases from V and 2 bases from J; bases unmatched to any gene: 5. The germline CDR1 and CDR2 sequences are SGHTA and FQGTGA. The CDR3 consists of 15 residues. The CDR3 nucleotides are TGTGCCAGCAGCTCAGCGGGGGCGTCCACAGATACGCAGTATTTT. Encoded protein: CASSSAGASTDTQYF. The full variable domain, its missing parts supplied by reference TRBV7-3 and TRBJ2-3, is GAGVSQTPSNKVTEKGKYVELRCDPISGHTALYWYRQSLGQGPEFLIYFQGTGAADDSGLPNDRFFAVRPEGSVSTLKIQRTERGDSAVYLCASSSAGASTDTQYFGPGTRLTVL.

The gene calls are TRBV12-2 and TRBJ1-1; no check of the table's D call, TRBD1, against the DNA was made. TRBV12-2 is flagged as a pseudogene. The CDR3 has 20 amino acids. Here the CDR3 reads CASRLVLDIRTEGANTEAFF. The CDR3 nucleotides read TGTGCAAGTCGCTTAGTCCTGGACATCAGGACAGAAGGAGCGAACACTGAAGCTTTCTTT.

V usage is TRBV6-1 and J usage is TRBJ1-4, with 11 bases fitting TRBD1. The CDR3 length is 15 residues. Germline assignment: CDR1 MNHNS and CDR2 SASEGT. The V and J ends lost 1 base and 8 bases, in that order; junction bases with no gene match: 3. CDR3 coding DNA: TGTGCCAGCAGTGAAGGGGGGACAGGGGGAGAAAAACTGTTTTTT. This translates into CASSEGGTGGEKLFF.

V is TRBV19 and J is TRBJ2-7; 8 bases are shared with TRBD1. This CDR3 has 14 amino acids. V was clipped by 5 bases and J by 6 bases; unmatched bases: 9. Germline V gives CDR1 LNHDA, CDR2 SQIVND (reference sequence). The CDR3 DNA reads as TGTGCCAGTAGTTCAAACTACAGGGGGGTCGAGCAGTACTTC. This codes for CASSSNYRGVEQYF.

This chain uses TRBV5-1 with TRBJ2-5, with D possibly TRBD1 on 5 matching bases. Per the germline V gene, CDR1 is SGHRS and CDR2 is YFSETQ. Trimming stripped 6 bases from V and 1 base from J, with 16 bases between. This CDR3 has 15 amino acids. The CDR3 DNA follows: TGCGCCAGCACCATGGCCCCAGGGCTCCAAGAGACCCAGTACTTC. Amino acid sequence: CASTMAPGLQETQYF.

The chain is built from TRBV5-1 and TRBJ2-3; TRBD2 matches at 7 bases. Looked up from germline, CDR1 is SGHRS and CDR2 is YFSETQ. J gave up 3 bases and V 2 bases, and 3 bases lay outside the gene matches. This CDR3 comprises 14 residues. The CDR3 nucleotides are TGCGCCAGCAGCTTAGCGGGGACGACAGATACGCAGTATTTT. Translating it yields CASSLAGTTDTQYF. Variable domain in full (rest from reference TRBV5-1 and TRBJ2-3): KAGVTQTPRYLIKTRGQQVTLSCSPISGHRSVSWYQQTPGQGLQFLFEYFSETQRNKGNFPGRFSGRQFSNSRSEMNVSTLELGDSALYLCASSLAGTTDTQYFGPGTRLTVL.